The T cell receptor (beta chain) under discussion was sequenced for a study of tumor-infiltrating lymphocytes in oesophageal squamous cell carcinoma. Trimming stripped 5 bases from V and 0 bases from J, with 8 bases between. This CDR3 comprises 14 residues. Germline CDR1 reads SGHVS; CDR2 reads FQNEAQ. TCRdb independently ran MiXCR on the PCR reads; one entry per CDR3 protein. This sample has more than 10,000 distinct CDR3 sequences, with roughly half found just once. The chain recombines TRBV7-8 with TRBJ1-3; D is ambiguous. Sequences were obtained from blood. The receptor comes from a female donor with esophageal squamous cell carcinoma. The DNA for the CDR3 is TGTGCCAGCAGCCCCGCAGGCTCTGGAAACACCATATATTTT. Translating it yields CASSPAGSGNTIYF.